Each of the 8 T cell receptor beta chains below was sequenced from the same sample in a study of CD8+CD57+ T cells in acquired aplastic anemia. All sequencing subjects had displayed CD8+CD57+ cell expansion on flow cytometry. Profiling that covered TCR beta VDJ and CDR3 relied on genomic DNA as its template. TCRdb reprocessed the reads via MiXCR and lists one record per CDR3 protein. Of about 180,000 distinct CDR3 sequences in the sample, more than 45% were seen once. The sample was sorted CD4+, CD8+, or CD8+CD57+ T cells (not recorded which) from PBMCs. The origin of the receptors is a human donor with aplastic anemia.

The chain has TRBV10-3 and TRBJ1-2; D gene unclear. Trimming shortened V by 5 bases and J by 4 bases, and 11 bases separated the two germline ends. The germline V gene encodes CDR1 ENHRY and CDR2 SYGVKD. The CDR3 length is 13 residues. CDR3 coding DNA: TGTGCCATCAGTTACGATGGCCCCTATGGCTACACCTTC. Amino acid sequence: CAISYDGPYGYTF.

This clonotype was counted between two and nine times. This sequence joins TRBV7-7 and TRBJ1-6, with D maybe TRBD1 (6 bases). The CDR3 totals 16 residues. Germline CDR1 is SSHAT and CDR2 is FNYEAQ (reference sequence). Trimming took off 1 base at V and 6 bases at J, with 13 bases between the two ends. In DNA form, the CDR3 reads TGTGCCAGCAGCTTAGGTCCACGGACAGCTAATTCACCCCTCCACTTT. It specifies CASSLGPRTANSPLHF.

This clonotype has a count of ten or more. The gene calls are TRBV12-3 or TRBV12-4 and TRBJ2-7; perhaps TRBD2 as D (5 bases). This CDR3 spans 11 amino acids. Trimming left V 7 bases short and J 9 bases short, with 13 bases between. DNA for the CDR3: TGTGCCAGCACCGTCGGGCGGGTGCAGTACTTC. It is translated as CASTVGRVQYF.

The V and J genes are TRBV6-2 or TRBV6-3 and TRBJ2-3; D not resolved. V lost 2 bases to trimming and J lost 0 bases, with 12 bases between them. CDR3 size: 16 residues. In germline, CDR1 is MNHEY, CDR2 SVGEGT. CDR3 in amino acids: CASSYPFRASTDTQYF. CDR3 DNA: TGTGCCAGCAGTTACCCCTTTAGAGCTAGCACAGATACGCAGTATTTT.

This clonotype was counted ten times or more. The chain is built from TRBV20-1 and TRBJ2-6, with TRBD2 identical over 9 bases. This CDR3 has 18 amino acids. Germline values: CDR1 DFQATT, CDR2 SNEGSKA (reference sequence). With V trimmed by 5 bases and J by 0 bases, 11 bases remained unmatched. In nucleotides, the CDR3 is TGCAGTGCTTCTCCGCTAGCGGGGCAAAACTCTGGGGCCAACGTCCTGACTTTC. Translation: CSASPLAGQNSGANVLTF.

This clonotype showed up just a few times. The DNA for the CDR3 is TGTGCCAGCAGTGAACCGACATCCTCTGGAAACACCATATATTTT. This gives the protein CASSEPTSSGNTIYF. J is TRBJ1-3 and V is TRBV25-1; D unclear. In germline, CDR1 is MGHDK, CDR2 SYGVNS. Trimming removed 2 bases from V and 0 bases from J, with 8 bases in between. This CDR3 region has 15 residues.

The V gene is TRBV20-1, the J gene TRBJ2-7, with D tentatively TRBD1 or TRBD2 (5 bases each). The V gene lost 6 bases and the J gene lost 0 bases, with 18 bases spanning the gap. There are 15 residues in the CDR3. CDR1 is DFQATT, CDR2 SNEGSKA, per germline (reference sequence). CDR3 sequence reads: CSAIPGPASSYEQYF. The CDR3 DNA reads TGCAGTGCGATTCCGGGACCGGCTTCCTCCTACGAGCAGTACTTC.

V and J are TRBV10-3 and TRBJ1-6; 7 bases are shared with TRBD1. The V segment lost 6 bases and the J segment 9 bases; nucleotides outside the gene matches: 5. The CDR3 consists of 13 residues. Germline CDR1 reads ENHRY; CDR2 reads SYGVKD. The CDR3 DNA is TGTGCCATCAGCCAGGGGGTTGGTTCACCCCTCCACTTT. Translation gives CAISQGVGSPLHF.